This is a list of T cell receptor beta chains from one sample in a study of CD8 T cells in Susac syndrome. TCRdb redid the calling of the immunoSEQ multiplex PCR reads with MiXCR, one entry per CDR3 protein. The sample lists hundreds of thousands of distinct CDR3 sequences, roughly 85% occurring once. The sequencing input was CD8+ T cells from PBMCs. These TCRs come from a human donor with multiple sclerosis. The CDR3 runs from the conserved cysteine through the conserved F or W. A D gene is named only where the DNA matches it firmly. Clone size is shown for a subset of rows, as once, few, many or a class of expanded clone.

size	V	J	D	CDR3	DNA
once	TRBV10-3	TRBJ2-5	NA	CAIRGEFETQYF	TGTGCCATCAGGGGGGAGTTCGAGACCCAGTACTTC
NA	TRBV30	TRBJ2-1	NA	CAWTSERALYNEQFF	TGTGCCTGGACGAGCGAGCGGGCCCTATACAATGAGCAGTTCTTC
NA	TRBV28	TRBJ2-6	TRBD2	CASSLEGRGDSGANVLTF	TGTGCCAGCAGTCTTGAGGGGAGGGGTGACTCTGGGGCCAACGTCCTGACTTTC
NA	TRBV10-2	TRBJ2-1	NA	CASTREGLDNEQFF	TGCGCCAGCACCAGAGAAGGCCTGGACAATGAGCAGTTCTTC
NA	TRBV27	TRBJ2-2	NA	CASSPLTQVTGELFF	TGTGCCAGCAGCCCTCTAACCCAGGTCACCGGGGAGCTGTTTTTT
NA	TRBV7-9	TRBJ2-5	TRBD2	CASSFTSGGFEETQYF	TGTGCCAGCAGCTTCACTAGCGGGGGATTTGAAGAGACCCAGTACTTC
NA	TRBV6-1	TRBJ1-5	NA	CASWVRQDGGNQPQHF	TGTGCCAGCTGGGTGAGACAGGATGGGGGCAATCAGCCCCAGCATTTT
NA	TRBV5-5	TRBJ2-7	NA	CASSFYASQYF	TGTGCCAGCAGCTTTTATGCGAGCCAGTACTTC
NA	TRBV4-1	TRBJ1-2	NA	CASSQDSSYGYTF	TGCGCCAGCAGCCAAGACAGTAGCTATGGCTACACCTTC
once	TRBV6-2/TRBV6-3	TRBJ2-5	TRBD2	CASSYWREVPQETQYF	TGTGCCAGCAGTTACTGGCGGGAGGTCCCACAAGAGACCCAGTACTTC
NA	TRBV28	TRBJ2-3	TRBD1	CASSSDRDGTDTQYF	TGTGCCAGCAGTTCCGACAGGGACGGGACAGATACGCAGTATTTT
NA	TRBV6-1	TRBJ2-1	TRBD2	CASSERGGTYNEQFF	TGTGCCAGCAGTGAGCGGGGGGGGACCTACAATGAGCAGTTCTTC
NA	TRBV14	TRBJ2-2	TRBD1	CASSRKQGADTGELFF	TGTGCCAGCAGCCGGAAACAGGGGGCGGACACCGGGGAGCTGTTTTTT
NA	TRBV7-3	TRBJ2-1	TRBD2	CASSLTIGLAANNEQFF	TGTGCCAGCAGCTTAACGATCGGGCTAGCGGCCAACAATGAGCAGTTCTTC
NA	TRBV12-5	TRBJ2-1	TRBD2	CASGFVGGGLNNEQFF	TGTGCTAGTGGTTTCGTGGGCGGGGGGCTCAACAATGAGCAGTTCTTC
NA	TRBV10-3	TRBJ1-5	TRBD1	CAISESGTGGAFQPQHF	TGTGCCATCAGTGAGTCCGGGACAGGGGGCGCGTTTCAGCCCCAGCATTTT
NA	TRBV25-1	TRBJ2-5	NA	CASSADIPETQYF	TGTGCCAGCAGTGCTGACATTCCAGAGACCCAGTACTTC
NA	TRBV3-1	TRBJ2-7	NA	CASSQEKSYYEQYF	TGTGCCAGCAGCCAAGAAAAGTCATACTACGAGCAGTACTTC
NA	TRBV28	TRBJ2-3	NA	CASKGVVSTDTQYF	TGTGCCAGCAAGGGGGTAGTCAGCACAGATACGCAGTATTTT
once	TRBV12-3/TRBV12-4	TRBJ2-7	TRBD2	CASSPVAGESSYEQYF	TGTGCCAGCAGTCCTGTAGCGGGAGAGAGCTCCTACGAGCAGTACTTC
NA	TRBV2	TRBJ2-7	TRBD1	CASTGDRDREFYEQYF	TGTGCCAGCACGGGCGACCGGGACAGAGAATTTTACGAGCAGTACTTC
NA	TRBV7-8	TRBJ1-1	TRBD1	CASSLSDRGNTEAFF	TGTGCCAGCAGCTTATCTGACAGGGGGAACACTGAAGCTTTCTTT
NA	TRBV7-6	TRBJ2-1	TRBD2	CASSLALAGGQNEQFF	TGTGCCAGCAGCTTAGCCCTAGCGGGAGGGCAGAATGAGCAGTTCTTC
NA	TRBV6-5	TRBJ1-5	NA	CASSYSDPKQHPQHF	TGTGCCAGCAGTTACTCTGACCCCAAACAGCATCCCCAGCATTTT
once	TRBV7-9	TRBJ1-2	NA	CASSLGQSANYGYTF	TGTGCCAGCAGCCTCGGACAGTCAGCTAACTATGGCTACACCTTC
NA	TRBV7-9	TRBJ2-1	TRBD2	CASSYSGSWYNEQFF	TGTGCCAGCAGCTATAGCGGGAGTTGGTACAATGAGCAGTTCTTC
NA	TRBV30	TRBJ2-6	TRBD1	CAWSGTGESGANVLTF	TGTGCCTGGAGTGGAACAGGGGAATCTGGGGCCAACGTCCTGACTTTC
NA	TRBV11-2	TRBJ2-7	NA	CASSSPGNPYEQYF	TGTGCCAGCAGCTCTCCCGGGAACCCCTACGAGCAGTACTTC
NA	TRBV3-1	TRBJ2-1	TRBD2	CASSRTTSGSLYNEQFF	TGTGCCAGCAGCCGCACGACTAGCGGGAGCCTCTACAATGAGCAGTTCTTC
NA	TRBV5-1	TRBJ2-1	TRBD2	CASSLEREDGGEQFF	TGCGCCAGCAGCTTAGAGCGGGAGGATGGGGGTGAGCAGTTCTTC
NA	TRBV5-6	TRBJ1-2	NA	CASSSGPHGYTF	TGTGCCAGCAGCTCAGGGCCCCATGGCTACACCTTC
NA	TRBV5-6	TRBJ2-1	NA	CASSFKDSYNEQFF	TGTGCCAGCAGCTTTAAGGACTCCTACAATGAGCAGTTCTTC
NA	TRBV4-2	TRBJ2-5	NA	CASSQDGLRLETQYF	TGTGCCAGCAGCCAAGACGGACTCCGGTTGGAGACCCAGTACTTC
NA	TRBV5-5	TRBJ2-2	NA	CASSLITHTGELFF	TGTGCCAGCAGCTTGATTACCCACACCGGGGAGCTGTTTTTT
NA	TRBV3-1	TRBJ2-1	NA	CASSQADGHNEQFF	TGTGCCAGCAGCCAAGCCGACGGCCACAATGAGCAGTTCTTC
NA	TRBV27	TRBJ2-3	NA	CASSLSRGGGPRTDTQYF	TGTGCCAGCAGTTTATCGAGGGGTGGCGGACCCCGCACAGATACGCAGTATTTT
NA	TRBV5-5	TRBJ2-7	NA	CASTEFDEQYF	TGTGCCAGCACTGAGTTCGACGAGCAGTACTTC
once	TRBV6-5	TRBJ1-1	NA	CASSYRWQPRTEAFF	TGTGCCAGCAGTTACAGGTGGCAGCCGCGCACTGAAGCTTTCTTT
NA	TRBV5-1	TRBJ2-7	NA	CASSLDTTVYEQYF	TGCGCCAGCAGCTTGGACACGACCGTCTACGAGCAGTACTTC
NA	TRBV9	TRBJ2-4	TRBD2	CASSVGVLAKDIQYF	TGTGCCAGCAGCGTAGGTGTACTAGCGAAGGACATTCAGTACTTC
NA	TRBV15	TRBJ2-3	NA	CATSREGASDTQYF	TGTGCCACCAGCAGAGAAGGTGCAAGCGATACGCAGTATTTT
NA	TRBV12-3/TRBV12-4	TRBJ1-3	NA	CASSSRRSGRGNTIYF	TGTGCCAGCAGTTCTCGCCGATCAGGGCGAGGAAACACCATATATTTT
NA	TRBV27	TRBJ2-7	NA	CASSPSRAFEQYF	TGTGCCAGCAGCCCTTCTCGAGCCTTCGAGCAGTACTTC
NA	TRBV6-1	TRBJ2-2	TRBD2	CASTHLAGVGYTGELFF	TGTGCCAGCACCCACCTAGCGGGAGTAGGGTACACCGGGGAGCTGTTTTTT
NA	TRBV29-1	TRBJ2-7	NA	CSVEAETASYEQYF	TGCAGCGTTGAAGCAGAGACGGCCTCCTACGAGCAGTACTTC
NA	TRBV10-2	TRBJ2-2	TRBD2	CASGGLAGITNTGELFF	TGCGCCAGCGGGGGACTAGCGGGGATCACGAACACCGGGGAGCTGTTTTTT
NA	TRBV7-3	TRBJ2-3	NA	CASSLGTVPLTDTQYF	TGTGCCAGCAGCCTTGGGACCGTCCCCTTGACAGATACGCAGTATTTT